This T cell receptor (beta chain) was observed in a study of T cell changes during pregnancy in multiple sclerosis (dated by TCRdb to the late 2010s). At the level of the whole study: In women with multiple sclerosis, the researchers looked at how the T cell repertoire shifted as pregnancy progressed.

Regarding this clone: Its antigen remains undetermined. There are no base qualities to consult, and no much larger clone falls within one base.

Preparation of the library involved the immunoSEQ multiplex PCR assay. TCRdb carries this immuneACCESS record with in-frame sequences only. Its versions omit some clonotypes, under half of them owing to an unresolved V gene in the studies checked, with the rest unexplained. This sample lists some 140,000 clones; less than 97% were detected once. 0.44% of the sample lies in the top ten. CDR1 is given as SEHNR and CDR2 as FQNEAQ, both from the germline V gene (reference sequence). From the cysteine through the phenylalanine, the CDR3 covers 15 amino acids. The entry retains the CDR3 DNA only, 45 bases that are in frame from base 1. V lost 7 bases and J lost 1 base; the stretch between them is 15 bases long.

The receptor comes from a female donor with multiple sclerosis, enrolled in a pregnancy study. The rearranged segments are TRBV7-9 and TRBJ2-3; the D gene is possibly TRBD2, with 5 bases matching. The input for sequencing was peripheral blood, taken after pregnancy. CDR3 protein: CASTISELGTDTQYF. The DNA sequence is as follows: TGTGCCAGCACCATTAGCGAGTTAGGCACAGATACGCAGTATTTT.